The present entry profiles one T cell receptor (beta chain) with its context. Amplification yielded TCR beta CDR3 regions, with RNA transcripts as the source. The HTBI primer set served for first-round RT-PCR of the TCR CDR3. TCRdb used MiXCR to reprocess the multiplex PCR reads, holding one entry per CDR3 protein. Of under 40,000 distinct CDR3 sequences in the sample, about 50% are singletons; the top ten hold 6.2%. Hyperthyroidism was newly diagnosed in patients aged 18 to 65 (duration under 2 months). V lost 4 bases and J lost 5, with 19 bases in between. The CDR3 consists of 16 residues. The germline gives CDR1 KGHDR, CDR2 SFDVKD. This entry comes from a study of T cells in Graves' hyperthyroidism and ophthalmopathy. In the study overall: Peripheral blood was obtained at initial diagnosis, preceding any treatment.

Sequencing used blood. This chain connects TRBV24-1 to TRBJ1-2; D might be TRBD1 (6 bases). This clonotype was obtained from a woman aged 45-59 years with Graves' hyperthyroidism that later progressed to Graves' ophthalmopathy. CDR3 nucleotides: TGTGCCACCAGTGACTCCAGGGGCGGGACCCAATATGGCTACACCTTC. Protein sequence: CATSDSRGGTQYGYTF.